This T cell receptor (beta chain) was sequenced during a study of blood T cell repertoires in COVID-19. Trimming removed 3 bases at V and 1 base at J, with 12 bases between. The germline V gene encodes CDR1 MNHEY and CDR2 SMNVEV (reference sequence). The CDR3 sequence is 16 residues long. Clones were sequenced by immunoSEQ multiplex PCR, and TCRdb holds only the in-frame ones, with some missing. The sample contains around 73,000 clones, around 77% of which appear only once. This clone was counted a single time. The chain combines TRBV27 with TRBJ1-4, with D tentatively TRBD1 (6 bases). Sequencing was done on a sample of peripheral blood. This TCR was recovered from a man aged 65 to 85 with COVID-19, enrolled during active disease. CDR3 residues: CASSFRGGGTNEKLFF. The CDR3 nucleotides are TGTGCCAGCAGTTTTAGGGGGGGTGGAACTAATGAAAAACTGTTTTTT.